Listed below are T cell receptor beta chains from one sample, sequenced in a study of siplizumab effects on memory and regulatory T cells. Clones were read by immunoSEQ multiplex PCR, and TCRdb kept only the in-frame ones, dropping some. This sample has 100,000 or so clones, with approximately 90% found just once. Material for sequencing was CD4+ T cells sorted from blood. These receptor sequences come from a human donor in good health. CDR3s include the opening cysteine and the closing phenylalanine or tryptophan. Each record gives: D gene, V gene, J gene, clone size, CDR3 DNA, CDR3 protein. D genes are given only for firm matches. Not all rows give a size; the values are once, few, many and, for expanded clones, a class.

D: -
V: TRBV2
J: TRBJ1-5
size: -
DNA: TGTGCCAGCAGTCGGGACATGAGTACGTCTCAGCCCCAGCATTTT
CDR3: CASSRDMSTSQPQHF

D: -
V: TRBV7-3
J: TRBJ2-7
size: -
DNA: TGTGCCAGCAGCTTATCCCCTGAGAGATCCTACGAGCAGTACTTC
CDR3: CASSLSPERSYEQYF

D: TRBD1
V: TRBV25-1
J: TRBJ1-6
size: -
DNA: TGTGCCAGCAGGCGGCTGGACAGGGACAATTCACCCCTCCACTTT
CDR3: CASRRLDRDNSPLHF

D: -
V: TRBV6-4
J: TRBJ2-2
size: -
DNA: TGTGCCAGCAGTGCTGGCGGAGGGGGCGCCGGGGAGCTGTTTTTT
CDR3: CASSAGGGGAGELFF

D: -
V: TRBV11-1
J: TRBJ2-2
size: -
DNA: TGTGCCTCCCAACCCCTCCCCGGGGAGCTGTTTTTT
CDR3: CASQPLPGELFF

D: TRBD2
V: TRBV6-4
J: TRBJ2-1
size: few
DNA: TGTGCCAGCAGCAGGTCCGGCGGGAGAGAATACAATGAGCAGTTCTTC
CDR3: CASSRSGGREYNEQFF

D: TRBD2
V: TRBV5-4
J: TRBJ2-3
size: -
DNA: TGTGCCAGCAGCAAAAGCGGGATTGTCGCAGATACGCAGTATTTT
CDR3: CASSKSGIVADTQYF

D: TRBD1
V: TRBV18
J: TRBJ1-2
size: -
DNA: TGTGCCAGCTCACCATGGATACAGGGGGCTGCAGGCTACACCTTC
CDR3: CASSPWIQGAAGYTF

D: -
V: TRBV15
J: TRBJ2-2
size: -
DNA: TGTGCCACCAGCAGAAGGGGGGGCACCGGGGAGCTGTTTTTT
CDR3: CATSRRGGTGELFF

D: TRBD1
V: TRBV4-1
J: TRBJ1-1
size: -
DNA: TGCGCCAGCAGCCAAGGGACAGGGTATAGATCGAACACTGAAGCTTTCTTT
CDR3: CASSQGTGYRSNTEAFF

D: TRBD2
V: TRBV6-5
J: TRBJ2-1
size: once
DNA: TGTGCCAGCAGATACAGCGGGAAAAGCTCCTACAATGAGCAGTTCTTC
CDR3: CASRYSGKSSYNEQFF

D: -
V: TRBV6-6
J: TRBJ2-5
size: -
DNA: TGTGCCAGCAGTTACTCCTCCGGGACATATCAGCAGTACTTC
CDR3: CASSYSSGTYQQYF

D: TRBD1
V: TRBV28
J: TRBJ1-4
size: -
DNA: TGTGCCAGCAGGCCAACAGGGGTCGCGGGTGAAAAACTGTTTTTT
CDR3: CASRPTGVAGEKLFF

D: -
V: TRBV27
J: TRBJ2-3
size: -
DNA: TGTGCCAGCAGTCCCATTCGTCCAAGGGAAGATACGCAGTATTTT
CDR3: CASSPIRPREDTQYF

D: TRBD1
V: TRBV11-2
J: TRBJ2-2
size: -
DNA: TGTGCCAGCCGGCCCATGCGAGTGAGACAGGGGGCTTTCGGGGAGCTGTTTTTT
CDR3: CASRPMRVRQGAFGELFF

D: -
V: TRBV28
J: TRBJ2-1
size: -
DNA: TGTGCCAGCAGTTCTGCGACCGGCAATGAGCAGTTCTTC
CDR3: CASSSATGNEQFF

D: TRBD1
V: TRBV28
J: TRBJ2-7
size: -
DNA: TGTGCCAGCAGCCGTGGACAGGGGATGACCTACGAGCAGTACTTC
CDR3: CASSRGQGMTYEQYF

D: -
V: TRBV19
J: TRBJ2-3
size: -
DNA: TGTGCCACCGTCCCCCGCGGCACAGATACGCAGTATTTT
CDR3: CATVPRGTDTQYF

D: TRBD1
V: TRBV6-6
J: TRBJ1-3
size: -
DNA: TGTGCCAGTAAAATCGGACAGGGTTCATCTGGAAACACCATATATTTT
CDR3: CASKIGQGSSGNTIYF

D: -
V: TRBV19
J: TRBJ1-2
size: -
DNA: TGTGCCAGTAGTATAGTTGGCGGAACGGGCTACACCTTC
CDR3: CASSIVGGTGYTF

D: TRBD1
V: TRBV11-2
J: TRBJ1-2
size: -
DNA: TGTGCCAGCAGCTGGTCCGGGACAGGGGGCGGCTACACCTTC
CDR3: CASSWSGTGGGYTF

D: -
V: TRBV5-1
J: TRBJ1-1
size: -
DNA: TGCGCCAGCAGCTTGGTTACGGGTTTTGTCACTGAAGCTTTCTTT
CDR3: CASSLVTGFVTEAFF

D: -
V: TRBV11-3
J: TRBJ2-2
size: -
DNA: TGTGCCAGCAGCTCCCCGCTCCTCAACACCGGGGAGCTGTTTTTT
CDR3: CASSSPLLNTGELFF

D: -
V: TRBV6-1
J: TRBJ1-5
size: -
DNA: TGTGCCAGCAGTAAAACAGGGAGCAATCAGCCCCAGCATTTT
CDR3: CASSKTGSNQPQHF

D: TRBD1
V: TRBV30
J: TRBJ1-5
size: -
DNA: TGTGCCTGGGAGGCAGGGGGCGGACAGCCCCAGCATTTT
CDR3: CAWEAGGGQPQHF

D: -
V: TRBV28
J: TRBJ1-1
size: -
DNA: TGTGCCAGCAGTAGCCCAGGGGTGAACACTGAAGCTTTCTTT
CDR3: CASSSPGVNTEAFF

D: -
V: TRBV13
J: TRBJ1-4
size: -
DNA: TGTGCCAGCAGCTTATCTAACGAAAAACTGTTTTTT
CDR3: CASSLSNEKLFF

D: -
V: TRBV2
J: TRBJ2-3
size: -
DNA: TGTGCCAGCAGTATTCCCAGGGTTAGTACAGATACGCAGTATTTT
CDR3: CASSIPRVSTDTQYF

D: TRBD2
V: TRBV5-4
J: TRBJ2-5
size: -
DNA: TGTGCCAGCAGCTTGCCTAGCGGGAGAAGAGAGACCCAGTACTTC
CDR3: CASSLPSGRRETQYF

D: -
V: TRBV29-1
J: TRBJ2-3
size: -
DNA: TGCAGCGTTGTCCCGGGATTAACTCCAGATACGCAGTATTTT
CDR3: CSVVPGLTPDTQYF

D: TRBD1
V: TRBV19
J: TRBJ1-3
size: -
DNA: TGTGCCAGTAGTCGATACAGGGGGCCTGGAAACACCATATATTTT
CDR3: CASSRYRGPGNTIYF

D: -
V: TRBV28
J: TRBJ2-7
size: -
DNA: TGTGCCAGCAGTCCTCCTCTGGGCGCAGGCCCCTACGAGCAGTACTTC
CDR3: CASSPPLGAGPYEQYF

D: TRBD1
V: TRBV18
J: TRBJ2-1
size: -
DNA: TGTGCCAGCTCACCCCTCGGGACAGGGGTCGATGAGCAGTTCTTC
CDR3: CASSPLGTGVDEQFF

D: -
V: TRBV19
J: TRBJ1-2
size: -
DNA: TGTGCCAGTAGTATTAGTCGGACGGTGAGAGGCTACACCTTC
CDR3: CASSISRTVRGYTF

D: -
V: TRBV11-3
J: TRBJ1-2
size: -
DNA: TGTGCCAGCGGCCGGAGGCAGGACGGGATATATGGCTACACCTTC
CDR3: CASGRRQDGIYGYTF

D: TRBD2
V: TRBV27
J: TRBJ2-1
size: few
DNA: TGTGCCAGCAGCCTAGCGGGGAGACCTTACAATGAGCAGTTCTTC
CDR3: CASSLAGRPYNEQFF

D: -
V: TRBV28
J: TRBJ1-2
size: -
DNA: TGTGCCAGCAGTTGGGCTCGTTATGGCTACACCTTC
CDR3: CASSWARYGYTF

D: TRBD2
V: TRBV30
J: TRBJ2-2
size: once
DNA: TGTGCCTGGAAGGCAGCGGGGAGCGGGGAGCTGTTTTTT
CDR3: CAWKAAGSGELFF

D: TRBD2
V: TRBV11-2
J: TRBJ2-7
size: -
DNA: TGTGCCAGCAGCCGACAACTAGCGGGAGCTTACGAGCAGTACTTC
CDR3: CASSRQLAGAYEQYF

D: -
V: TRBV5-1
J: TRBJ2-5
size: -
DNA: TGCGCCAGCAGCGGGAGGACAGGCCGAGAACAGACCCAGTACTTC
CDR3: CASSGRTGREQTQYF

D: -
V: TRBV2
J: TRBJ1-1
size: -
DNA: TGTGCCAGCAGTGGGGGGGAGGTTGAAGCTTTCTTT
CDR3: CASSGGEVEAFF

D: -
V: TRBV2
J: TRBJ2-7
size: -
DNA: TGTGCCAGCAGGAACGATGCTGGAAGCTACGAGCAGTACTTC
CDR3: CASRNDAGSYEQYF

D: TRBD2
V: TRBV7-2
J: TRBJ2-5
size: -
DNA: TGTGCCAGCAGCTTAGCGCGTATATCGGGAGGGCCGAGGGAAGAGACCCAGTACTTC
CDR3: CASSLARISGGPREETQYF

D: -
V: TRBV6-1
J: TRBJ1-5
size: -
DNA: TGTGCCAGCAGTGAAGCACTTAACTCGCCCCAGCATTTT
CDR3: CASSEALNSPQHF

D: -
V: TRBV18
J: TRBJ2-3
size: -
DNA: TGTGCCAGCTCACCTCAGACTAGCACAGATACGCAGTATTTT
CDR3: CASSPQTSTDTQYF

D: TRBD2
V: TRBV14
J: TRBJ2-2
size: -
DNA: TGTGCCAGCAGCCATGACGGGACTAGCGCCCCCCGGGGCACCGGGGAGCTGTTTTTT
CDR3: CASSHDGTSAPRGTGELFF

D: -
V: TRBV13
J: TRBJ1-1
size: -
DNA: TGTGCCAGCAGCTCGAGAACTGAAGCTTTCTTT
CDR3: CASSSRTEAFF

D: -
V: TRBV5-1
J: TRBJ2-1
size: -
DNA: TGCGCCAGCGGTCTAGAATCGGTACCGTTAGTTAGGAATGAGCAGTTCTTC
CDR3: CASGLESVPLVRNEQFF

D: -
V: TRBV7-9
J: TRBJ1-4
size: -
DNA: TGTGCCAGCAGCTTAGGACCAGGGAGAAAACTGTTTTTT
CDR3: CASSLGPGRKLFF

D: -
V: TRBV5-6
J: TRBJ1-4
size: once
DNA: TGTGCCAGCGGACTCAGTGGGGCAGAACTGAAAAAACTGTTTTTT
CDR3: CASGLSGAELKKLFF

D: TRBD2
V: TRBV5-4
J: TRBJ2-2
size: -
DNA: TGTGCCAGCAGCCAGGGACTAGCGGGAGGGGCCACCGGGGAGCTGTTTTTT
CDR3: CASSQGLAGGATGELFF

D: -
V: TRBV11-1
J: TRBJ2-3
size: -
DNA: TGTGCCAGCAGCTTGACTTTCAGCACAGATACGCAGTATTTT
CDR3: CASSLTFSTDTQYF

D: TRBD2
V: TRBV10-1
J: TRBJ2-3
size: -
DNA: TGCGCCAGCAGTGAGTCCGGGGGGTTCACTAGCACAGATACGCAGTATTTT
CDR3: CASSESGGFTSTDTQYF

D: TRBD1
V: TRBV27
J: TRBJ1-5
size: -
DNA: TGTGCCAGCAGTTTGGGAGGGACAGAACATAATCAGCCCCAGCATTTT
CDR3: CASSLGGTEHNQPQHF

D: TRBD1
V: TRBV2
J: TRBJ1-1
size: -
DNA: TGTGCCAGAAGTACAGGGGAAATCGCTGAAGCTTTCTTT
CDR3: CARSTGEIAEAFF

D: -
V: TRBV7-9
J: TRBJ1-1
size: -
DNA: TGTGCCAGCAGCCCGACATCGATGAACACTGAAGCTTTCTTT
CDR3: CASSPTSMNTEAFF

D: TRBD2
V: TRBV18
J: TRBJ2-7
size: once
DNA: TGTGCCAGCTCACCACTCGCGCGACTAGCGGGATCTTACGAGCAGTACTTC
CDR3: CASSPLARLAGSYEQYF

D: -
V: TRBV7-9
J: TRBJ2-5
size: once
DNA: TGTGCCAGCAGCTTCTCCGTCTTGTTGTCGGGGATCCAAGAGACCCAGTACTTC
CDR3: CASSFSVLLSGIQETQYF

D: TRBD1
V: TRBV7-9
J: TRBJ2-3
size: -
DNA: TGTGCCAGCAGCTTAACCGGGACAGGGGCAGATACGCAGTATTTT
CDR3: CASSLTGTGADTQYF